Below, 6 T cell receptor beta chains from the same sample are listed, as sequenced in a study of T cell repertoires in cytomegalovirus infection. For these receptors, no antigen is known. TCRdb reprocessed the reads via MiXCR and lists one record per CDR3 protein. This table has roughly 990,000 distinct CDR3 sequences, approximately 32% appearing once. This specimen consisted of cultured CD8+ T cells from PBMCs, obtained from culture after CMV antigen stimulation. The receptors come from a human donor in good health (CMV status not recorded). Some clones in this sample may be carry-over from other donors' samples.

This clonotype showed up just a few times. V and J are TRBV27 and TRBJ2-1; D is possibly TRBD1 or TRBD2 (9 bases each). From germline, CDR1 is MNHEY and CDR2 SMNVEV (reference sequence). The CDR3 spans 13 residues. The CDR3 DNA reads as TGTGGAGCGGGGGGACAGGGATTTAATGAGCAGTTCTTC. It specifies CGAGGQGFNEQFF.

This clonotype was observed at least ten times. The chain recombines TRBV7-6 with TRBJ2-5; no reliable D call. In germline, CDR1 is SGHVS, CDR2 FNYEAQ. V lost 2 bases and J lost 6, with 10 bases in between. This CDR3 contains 13 residues. CDR3 DNA: TGTGCCAGCAGCTTAAGGGTAGGGAAGACCCAGTACTTC. It yields the protein CASSLRVGKTQYF. The full variable domain, rest sourced from reference TRBV7-6 and TRBJ2-5, is GAGVSQSPRYKVTKRGQDVALRCDPISGHVSLYWYRQALGQGPEFLTYFNYEAQQDKSGLPNDRFSAERPEGSISTLTIQRTEQRDSAMYRCASSLRVGKTQYFGPGTRLLVL.

This clonotype was seen just once. The chain is built from TRBV6-5 and TRBJ1-1; no reliable D call. Germline V gives CDR1 MNHEY, CDR2 SVGAGI. This CDR3 comprises 14 residues. V was shortened by 0 bases and J by 6 bases, with 11 bases between the two germline ends. CDR3 in amino acids: CASSYSEGIPEAFF. The CDR3 DNA follows: TGTGCCAGCAGTTACTCGGAGGGTATCCCTGAAGCTTTCTTT.

This chain joins TRBV5-1 and TRBJ2-5, with TRBD2 matching 7 bases. The CDR3 has 15 residues. Trimming removed 2 bases from V and 2 bases from J; junction bases left unmatched: 6. In germline, CDR1 is SGHRS, CDR2 YFSETQ. The CDR3 loop is CASSFGARGQETQYF. The CDR3 DNA follows: TGCGCCAGCAGCTTCGGAGCGCGGGGGCAAGAGACCCAGTACTTC.

This clonotype turned up a few times. This chain uses TRBV7-6 with TRBJ2-7; maybe TRBD1 (6 bases). V dropped 3 bases and J dropped 3 bases, with 9 bases sitting between them. This CDR3 has 13 amino acids. CDR1 SGHVS and CDR2 FNYEAQ come from the germline V gene. In DNA, the CDR3 is TGTGCCAGCAGCTTCGGACAGAACTACGAGCAGTACTTC. It encodes CASSFGQNYEQYF.

V usage is TRBV28 and J usage is TRBJ1-2; perhaps TRBD1 as D (5 bases). Trimming took 3 bases from V and 10 from J, leaving 18 bases between them. The CDR3 loop spans 14 amino acids. CDR1 MDHEN and CDR2 SYDVKM come from the germline V gene. The CDR3 nucleotides are TGTGCCAGCAGTTTTAAAGGGACCGGGAGAGACTACACCTTC. It specifies CASSFKGTGRDYTF.